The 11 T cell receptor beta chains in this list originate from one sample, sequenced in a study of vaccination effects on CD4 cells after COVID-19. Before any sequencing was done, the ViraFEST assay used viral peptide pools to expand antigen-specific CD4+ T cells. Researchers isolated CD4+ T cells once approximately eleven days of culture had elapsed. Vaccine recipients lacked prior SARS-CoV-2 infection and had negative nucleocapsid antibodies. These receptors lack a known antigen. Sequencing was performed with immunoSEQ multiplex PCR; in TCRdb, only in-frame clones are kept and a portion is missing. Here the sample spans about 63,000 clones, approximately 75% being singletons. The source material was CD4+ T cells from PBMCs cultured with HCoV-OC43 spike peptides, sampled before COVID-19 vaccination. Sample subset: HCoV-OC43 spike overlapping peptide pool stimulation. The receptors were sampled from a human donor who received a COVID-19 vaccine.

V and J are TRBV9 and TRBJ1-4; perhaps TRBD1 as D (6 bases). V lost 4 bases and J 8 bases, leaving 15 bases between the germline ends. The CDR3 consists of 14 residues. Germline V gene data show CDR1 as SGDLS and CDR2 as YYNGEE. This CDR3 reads CASSPRGGSEKLFF. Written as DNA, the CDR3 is TGTGCCAGCAGCCCCAGGGGAGGGAGCGAAAAACTGTTTTTT. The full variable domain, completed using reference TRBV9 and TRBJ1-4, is DSGVTQTPKHLITATGQRVTLRCSPRSGDLSVYWYQQSLDQGLQFLIQYYNGEERAKGNILERFSAQQFPDLHSELNLSSLELGDSALYFCASSPRGGSEKLFFGSGTQLSVL.

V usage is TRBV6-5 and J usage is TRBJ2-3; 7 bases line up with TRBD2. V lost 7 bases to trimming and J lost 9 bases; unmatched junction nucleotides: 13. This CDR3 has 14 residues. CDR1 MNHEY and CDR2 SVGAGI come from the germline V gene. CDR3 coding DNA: TGTGCCAGCACCCGGATGGCGGGGGACCTAACGCAGTATTTT. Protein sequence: CASTRMAGDLTQYF.

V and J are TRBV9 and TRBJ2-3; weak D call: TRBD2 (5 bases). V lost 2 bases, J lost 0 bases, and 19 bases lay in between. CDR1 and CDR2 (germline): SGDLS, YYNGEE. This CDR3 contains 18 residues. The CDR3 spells CASSVEWRAQASTDTQYF. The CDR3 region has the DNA TGTGCCAGCAGCGTCGAGTGGCGGGCCCAAGCTAGCACAGATACGCAGTATTTT.

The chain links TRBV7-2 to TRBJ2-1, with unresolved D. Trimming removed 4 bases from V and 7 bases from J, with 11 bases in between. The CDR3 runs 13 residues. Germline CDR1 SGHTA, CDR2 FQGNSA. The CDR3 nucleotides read TGTGCCAGCAGCTCCTCCTTAGGGAATGAGCAGTTCTTC. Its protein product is CASSSSLGNEQFF.

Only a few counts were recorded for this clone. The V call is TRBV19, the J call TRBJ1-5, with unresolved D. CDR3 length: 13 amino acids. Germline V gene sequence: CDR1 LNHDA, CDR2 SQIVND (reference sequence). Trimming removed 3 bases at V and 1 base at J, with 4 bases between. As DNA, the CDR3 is TGTGCCAGTAGTATGGAAAGCAATCAGCCCCAGCATTTT. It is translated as CASSMESNQPQHF.

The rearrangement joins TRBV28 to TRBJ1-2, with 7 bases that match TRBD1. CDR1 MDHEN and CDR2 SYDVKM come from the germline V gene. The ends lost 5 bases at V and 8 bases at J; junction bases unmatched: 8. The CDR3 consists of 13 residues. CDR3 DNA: TGTGCCAGCAGTCGAACACAGGGGTACGGCTACACCTTC. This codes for CASSRTQGYGYTF.

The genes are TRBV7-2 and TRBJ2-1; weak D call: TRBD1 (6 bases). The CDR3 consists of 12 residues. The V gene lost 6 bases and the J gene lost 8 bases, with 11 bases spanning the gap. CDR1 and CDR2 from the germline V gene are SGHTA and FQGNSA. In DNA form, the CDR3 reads TGTGCCAGCAGTTTCCAGGGGTATGAGCAGTTCTTC. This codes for CASSFQGYEQFF. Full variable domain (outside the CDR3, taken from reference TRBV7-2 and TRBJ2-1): GAGVSQSPSNKVTEKGKDVELRCDPISGHTALYWYRQSLGQGLEFLIYFQGNSAPDKSGLPSDRFSAERTGGSVSTLTIQRTQQEDSAVYLCASSFQGYEQFFGPGTRLTVL.

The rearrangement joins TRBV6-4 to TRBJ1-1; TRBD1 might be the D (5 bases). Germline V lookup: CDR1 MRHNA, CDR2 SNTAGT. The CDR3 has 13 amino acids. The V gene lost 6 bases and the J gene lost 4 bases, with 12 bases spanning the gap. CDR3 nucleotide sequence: TGTGCCAGCAGCGCCGGGACCTCCACTGAAGCTTTCTTT. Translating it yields CASSAGTSTEAFF.

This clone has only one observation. The CDR3 region is CSVEGGDEKLFF. The CDR3 nucleotides are TGCAGCGTTGAAGGGGGAGATGAAAAACTGTTTTTT. The rearrangement links TRBV29-1 to TRBJ1-4; no firm D call. This CDR3 contains 12 residues. Germline lookup yields CDR1 SQVTM and CDR2 ANQGSEA. Deletions cut 1 base from V and 6 bases from J, with 6 bases between.

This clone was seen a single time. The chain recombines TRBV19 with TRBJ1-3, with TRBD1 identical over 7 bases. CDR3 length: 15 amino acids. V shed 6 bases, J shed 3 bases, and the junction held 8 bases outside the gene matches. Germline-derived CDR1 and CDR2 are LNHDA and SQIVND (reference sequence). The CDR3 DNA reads TGTGCCAGTAGCTCAGGGGGGGGCGGTGGAAACACCATATATTTT. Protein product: CASSSGGGGGNTIYF.

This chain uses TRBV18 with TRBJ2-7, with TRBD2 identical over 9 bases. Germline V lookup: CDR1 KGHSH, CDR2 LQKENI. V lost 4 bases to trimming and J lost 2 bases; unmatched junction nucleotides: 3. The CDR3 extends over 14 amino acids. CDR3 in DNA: TGTGCCAGCTCACGGAGCGGGGGGCCCTACGAGCAGTACGTC. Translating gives CASSRSGGPYEQYV.